Listed here are 25 T cell receptor beta chains from one sample, sequenced in a study of T-cell memory formation after mild COVID-19. TCRdb processed the 5' RACE reads anew with MiXCR; each CDR3 protein has one entry. The data contain about 270,000 distinct CDR3 sequences, roughly 17% of them singletons. The sequenced sample was PBMCs or a T cell subset sorted from them (not recorded which). All receptors come from a man aged 18 to 35 who had mild COVID-19 (a few samples of this study predate the infection). Cell type and time point are not known.

There are a few counts of this clonotype. CDR3: CASSLDRHSGSEAFF. In DNA form, the CDR3 reads TGTGCCAGCTCCCTAGACAGACACAGTGGCTCTGAAGCTTTCTTT. The chain joins TRBV18 to TRBJ1-1; D may be TRBD1 (5 bases). This CDR3 comprises 15 residues. CDR1 is KGHSH, CDR2 LQKENI, per germline. V lost 6 bases, J lost 6 bases, and 20 bases lay in between. Full variable domain (missing parts from reference TRBV18 and TRBJ1-1): NAGVMQNPRHLVRRRGQEARLRCSPMKGHSHVYWYRQLPEEGLKFMVYLQKENIIDESGMPKERFSAEFPKEGPSILRIQQVVRGDSAAYFCASSLDRHSGSEAFFGQGTRLTVV.

Many counts were recorded for this clonotype. The chain couples TRBV7-7 to TRBJ2-2, with D hard to call. Trimming stripped 2 bases from V and 0 bases from J, with 4 bases between. Germline V CDR1 and CDR2: SSHAT, FNYEAQ (reference sequence). The CDR3 sequence is 14 residues long. In DNA, the CDR3 is TGTGCCAGCAGCTTACGTCCGAACACCGGGGAGCTGTTTTTT. Translating it yields CASSLRPNTGELFF.

This chain connects TRBV20-1 to TRBJ2-5; D might be TRBD2 (5 bases). V shed 5 bases and J shed 5 bases, with 9 bases lying between them. The CDR3 totals 11 residues. CDR1 is DFQATT and CDR2 is SNEGSKA in the germline V gene (reference sequence). The CDR3 protein is CSAGPGETQYF. For the CDR3, the DNA is TGCAGTGCTGGCCCGGGGGAGACCCAGTACTTC.

This rearrangement joins TRBV4-1 to TRBJ1-1; no clear D. The V gene lost 6 bases and the J gene lost 4 bases, with 9 bases spanning the gap. The germline CDR1 and CDR2 sequences are MGHRA and YSYEKL. The CDR3 runs to 12 residues. CDR3 loop: CASRSVSTEAFF. The CDR3 DNA reads TGCGCCAGCAGGAGTGTGAGCACTGAAGCTTTCTTT.

The gene calls are TRBV7-8 and TRBJ2-3; 9 bases are shared with TRBD2. This CDR3 region has 13 residues. Germline V gene data show CDR1 as SGHVS and CDR2 as FQNEAQ. CDR3 sequence: CAGTSPNTDTQYF. The CDR3 DNA sequence: TGTGCGGGGACTAGCCCCAACACAGATACGCAGTATTTT.

There are a few counts of this clonotype. The chain combines TRBV12-3 or TRBV12-4 with TRBJ1-6; D is perhaps TRBD1 (6 bases). The germline V and J ends were trimmed by 2 bases and 6 bases, with 11 bases remaining between them. The CDR3 has 15 amino acids. CDR3 protein: CASSLRQGTNSPLHF. The CDR3 coding sequence is TGTGCCAGCAGTTTAAGGCAGGGGACTAATTCACCCCTCCACTTT.

The chain couples TRBV6-5 to TRBJ1-6; 7 bases map to TRBD1. The V gene end was trimmed by 2 bases and the J gene end by 9 bases; junction bases not matched to a gene: 10. The CDR3 is 16 residues long. Germline values: CDR1 MNHEY, CDR2 SVGAGI. CDR3 protein: CASSYDGQDSGSPLHF. The CDR3, as DNA: TGTGCCAGCAGTTACGACGGACAGGATTCGGGTTCACCCCTCCACTTT.

This chain joins TRBV6-5 and TRBJ2-5; 7 bases line up with TRBD1. V trimming: 8 bases; J trimming: 0 bases; junction bases outside the gene matches: 12. The CDR3 spans 16 residues. Germline V gene lookup returns CDR1 MNHEY and CDR2 SVGAGI. DNA for the CDR3: TGTGCCAGCCGGAACCGGGACAGAGCTTACCAAGAGACCCAGTACTTC. It encodes CASRNRDRAYQETQYF.

In this sample, this clonotype turned up many times. V usage is TRBV5-1 and J usage is TRBJ1-1; possible D gene TRBD1, 6 bases. Trimming cost V 0 bases and J 3 bases, with 12 bases left between them. This CDR3 has 15 amino acids. The germline CDR1 and CDR2 sequences are SGHRS and YFSETQ. For the CDR3, the DNA is TGCGCCAGCAGCTTGGTTGGGGGCGATTACACTGAAGCTTTCTTT. It specifies CASSLVGGDYTEAFF.

V is TRBV5-1 and J is TRBJ2-1; D is tentatively TRBD1 or TRBD2 (5 bases each). V was cut by 6 bases and J by 0 bases, with 13 bases left in between. CDR1 and CDR2 (germline): SGHRS, YFSETQ. The CDR3 loop spans 15 amino acids. The CDR3 loop reads CASNLMGTSYNEQFF. The CDR3 DNA is TGCGCCAGCAACTTAATGGGGACCTCCTACAATGAGCAGTTCTTC.

This clonotype was observed a handful of times. The chain combines TRBV7-9 with TRBJ2-1; D remains ambiguous. The CDR3 totals 14 residues. Germline CDR1 SEHNR, CDR2 FQNEAQ (reference sequence). The germline V and J ends were trimmed by 5 bases and 7 bases, with 15 bases remaining between them. The CDR3 DNA reads as TGTGCCAGCAGCACCGAATATGAGACAAATGAGCAGTTCTTC. This translates into CASSTEYETNEQFF.

The gene calls are TRBV6-5 and TRBJ2-6; D may match TRBD1 or TRBD2 (6 bases each). CDR3 length: 18 residues. CDR1 and CDR2 (germline): MNHEY, SVGAGI. V was pared by 0 bases and J by 0 bases, with 12 bases between. The CDR3 spells CASSYSGGTFSGANVLTF. In nucleotides, the CDR3 is TGTGCCAGCAGTTACTCGGGGGGCACCTTCTCTGGGGCCAACGTCCTGACTTTC.

This clonotype was detected only a few times. V and J are TRBV2 and TRBJ1-4; D perhaps matches TRBD1 (5 bases). CDR3 length equals 15 residues. The V end lost 8 bases, the J end lost 0 bases, and 13 bases lay between the germline ends. The germline gives CDR1 SNHLY, CDR2 FYNNEI. This chain's CDR3 is CASLVGATTNEKLFF. The CDR3, as DNA: TGTGCCAGCCTTGTAGGGGCAACAACTAATGAAAAACTGTTTTTT.

The chain uses TRBV7-9 and TRBJ1-2; 9 bases line up with TRBD1. V gave up 1 base and J gave up 4 bases; unmatched junction bases: 7. The CDR3 is 16 amino acids. Germline V gene sequence: CDR1 SEHNR, CDR2 FQNEAQ (reference sequence). DNA for the CDR3: TGTGCCAGCAGCTTAGGAAGGGACAGGGCCCTCTATGGCTACACCTTC. Amino acids: CASSLGRDRALYGYTF.

This clonotype was picked up a small number of times. The chain has TRBV4-1 and TRBJ2-5, with TRBD1 as a possible D gene (7 bases). CDR1 is MGHRA, CDR2 YSYEKL, per germline. This CDR3 spans 17 amino acids. V lost 1 base, J lost 2 bases, and 17 bases lay in between. This chain's CDR3 is CASSQGQGRDLQETQYF. CDR3 nucleotide sequence: TGCGCCAGCAGCCAAGGACAGGGACGGGACTTACAAGAGACCCAGTACTTC.

J is TRBJ2-2 and V is TRBV3-1, with TRBD1 matching 9 bases. Germline-derived CDR1 and CDR2 are LGHDT and YNNKEL (reference sequence). This CDR3 spans 16 amino acids. After removal of 4 bases from V and 3 bases from J, the junction contained 6 bases not matched to a gene. CDR3 sequence reads: CASSPHRGRDTGELFF. DNA of the CDR3: TGTGCCAGCAGCCCCCACAGGGGGCGGGACACCGGGGAGCTGTTTTTT.

This clonotype has only a few counts. The rearrangement uses TRBV4-3 and TRBJ2-3; D might be TRBD2 (7 bases). V dropped 1 base and J dropped 6 bases, with 17 bases sitting between them. Germline V gene data show CDR1 as LGHNA and CDR2 as YSLEER. CDR3 length: 16 amino acids. The CDR3 DNA follows: TGCGCCAGCAGCCAAGTCGAGGGGGGGGCGAGTGATACGCAGTATTTT. Translation gives CASSQVEGGASDTQYF.

This clonotype has ten or more counts. The chain recombines TRBV7-2 with TRBJ2-7; D might be TRBD2 (6 bases). The V gene's germline CDR1 is SGHTA and CDR2 FQGNSA. With 5 bases removed from V and 5 bases from J, the gap between germline ends came to 19 bases. This CDR3 spans 15 amino acids. CDR3 in amino acids: CASSPLPGGTDEQYF. The CDR3 DNA is TGTGCCAGCAGCCCTTTACCCGGCGGGACCGACGAGCAGTACTTC.

This clonotype was detected only a few times. The chain joins TRBV7-2 to TRBJ2-3; D could derive from TRBD1 or TRBD2 (5 bases each). The length of the CDR3 is 15 residues. V lost 5 bases and J lost 8, with 20 bases in between. Germline CDR1 reads SGHTA; CDR2 reads FQGNSA. The CDR3 nucleotides are TGTGCCAGCAGCCAACGGCACGGGGCTGCGGGTACGCAGTATTTT. Translation: CASSQRHGAAGTQYF.

This rearrangement joins TRBV4-1 to TRBJ2-7; 7 bases are a match to TRBD1. Looked up from germline, CDR1 is MGHRA and CDR2 is YSYEKL. This CDR3 comprises 13 residues. V was pared by 5 bases and J by 3 bases, with 4 bases of the junction left unmatched. CDR3 amino acids: CASSTDRDYEQYV. CDR3 bases: TGCGCCAGCAGCACCGACAGGGACTACGAGCAGTACGTC.

This clonotype has a count of ten or more. The rearrangement uses TRBV6-5 and TRBJ1-2; D possibly corresponds to TRBD1 (5 bases). Germline V lookup: CDR1 MNHEY, CDR2 SVGAGI. Trimming stripped 4 bases from V and 3 bases from J, with 15 bases between. The length of the CDR3 is 15 residues. CDR3 DNA: TGTGCCAGCAGTTCCGTCCTCGAGACAGACTATGGCTACACCTTC. Residues: CASSSVLETDYGYTF.

The chain employs TRBV24-1 and TRBJ2-1; 10 bases fit TRBD1. This CDR3 is built from 13 residues. The germline V gene has CDR1 KGHDR and CDR2 SFDVKD. Trimming took 10 bases from V and 8 from J; bases not matched to a gene: 7. CDR3 bases: TGTGCCACGAGGGGACAGGGGAGGGATGAGCAGTTCTTC. It codes for CATRGQGRDEQFF.

The CDR3 loop reads CASSLMGYEQYV. The DNA for the CDR3 is TGTGCCAGCAGTTTAATGGGTTACGAGCAGTACGTC. The gene calls are TRBV12-3 or TRBV12-4 and TRBJ2-7; D gene uncertain. V was trimmed by 2 bases and J by 4 bases, leaving 6 bases between them. This CDR3 comprises 12 residues.

This clonotype was picked up many times. The chain joins TRBV7-9 to TRBJ1-1, with D maybe TRBD1 (5 bases). CDR3 size: 13 residues. V was cut by 4 bases and J by 1 base, with 7 bases left in between. Germline lookup yields CDR1 SEHNR and CDR2 FQNEAQ (reference sequence). The CDR3 DNA follows: TGTGCCAGCAGCTCAACAGGGAACACTGAAGCTTTCTTT. Its protein product is CASSSTGNTEAFF.

This chain joins TRBV16 and TRBJ1-1; no definite D call. Between the trimmed V and J ends, which lost 2 bases and 11 bases, there was a span of 12 bases. Germline-derived CDR1 and CDR2 are KGHSY and FQNENV. This CDR3 has 12 residues. The CDR3 sequence is CASSQGGEFAFF. CDR3 nucleotide sequence: TGTGCCAGCAGCCAAGGCGGAGAGTTCGCTTTCTTT.